These T cell receptor beta chains were read from a single sample in a study of post-analysis software for immune sequencing data. TCRdb fed the PCR reads into MiXCR, producing one record per CDR3 protein. The sample shows approximately 260,000 distinct CDR3 sequences, about 40% of them seen only once. Sequenced material: blood. Source of these receptors: a girl aged 5-17 years with multiple sclerosis. The CDR3 runs from the conserved cysteine through the conserved F or W. D genes are given only for firm matches. Only some rows state a clone size, as once, few, many or a class for expanded clones.

J | D | V | size | CDR3 | DNA
TRBJ2-3 | TRBD2 | TRBV28 | many | CATSTAGADTQYF | TGTGCCACCTCGACAGCGGGGGCAGATACGCAGTATTTT
TRBJ2-5 | TRBD2 | TRBV2 | NA | CASSEARGRPEETQYF | TGTGCCAGCAGTGAAGCCCGCGGGAGACCAGAAGAGACCCAGTACTTC
TRBJ2-5 | NA | TRBV5-1 | NA | CASSLGDNGETQYF | TGCGCCAGCAGCTTGGGGGACAATGGGGAGACCCAGTACTTC
TRBJ2-3 | TRBD1 | TRBV7-2 | NA | CASSSHRGNLYTDTQYF | TGTGCCAGCAGCTCTCACAGGGGGAACTTATACACAGATACGCAGTATTTT
TRBJ1-5 | NA | TRBV19 | NA | CASSIAAQGNQPQHF | TGTGCCAGTAGTATAGCGGCGCAGGGAAATCAGCCCCAGCATTTT
TRBJ2-1 | TRBD1 | TRBV29-1 | many | CSVDVTGGNEQFF | TGCAGCGTTGATGTGACAGGGGGCAATGAGCAGTTCTTC
TRBJ1-4 | TRBD1 | TRBV12-3/TRBV12-4 | NA | CASSPDRVGPNEKLFF | TGTGCCAGCAGTCCCGACAGGGTTGGGCCAAATGAAAAACTGTTTTTT
TRBJ1-1 | TRBD1 | TRBV7-9 | few | CASSFPGTGDAEAFF | TGTGCCAGCAGCTTCCCCGGGACAGGGGACGCTGAAGCTTTCTTT
TRBJ2-3 | TRBD2 | TRBV4-1 | many | CASSPGLGTDTQYF | TGCGCCAGCAGTCCCGGACTAGGCACAGATACGCAGTATTTT
TRBJ1-6 | NA | TRBV7-6 | NA | CASSLEAGMNSPLHF | TGTGCCAGCAGCTTAGAGGCAGGGATGAATTCACCCCTCCACTTT
TRBJ2-1 | TRBD2 | TRBV29-1 | NA | CSVGVSGNSYNEQFF | TGCAGCGTTGGCGTTAGCGGGAACTCCTACAATGAGCAGTTCTTC
TRBJ2-5 | TRBD1 | TRBV24-1 | few | CATSVGRDRGLGEQYF | TGTGCCACCAGTGTGGGCCGGGACAGGGGGCTTGGGGAGCAGTACTTC
TRBJ2-5 | NA | TRBV20-1 | NA | CSARDQGLQETQYF | TGCAGTGCTAGAGATCAGGGGCTCCAAGAGACCCAGTACTTC
TRBJ2-4 | TRBD2 | TRBV20-1 | once | CSARPTSGKTPRVNIQYF | TGCAGTGCTAGACCGACTAGCGGGAAGACGCCTAGGGTAAACATTCAGTACTTC
TRBJ2-5 | NA | TRBV28 | few | CASSPPIETQYF | TGTGCCAGCTCTCCACCCATAGAGACCCAGTACTTC
TRBJ2-5 | TRBD2 | TRBV4-1 | NA | CAGSPGLADRETQYF | TGCGCCGGCAGCCCAGGACTAGCGGATCGGGAGACCCAGTACTTC
TRBJ1-1 | NA | TRBV3-1 | few | CASSQGANTEAFF | TGTGCCAGCAGCCAAGGAGCGAACACTGAAGCTTTCTTT
TRBJ2-3 | NA | TRBV5-1 | NA | CASSSTALSTDTQYF | TGCGCCAGCAGCTCGACAGCCTTAAGCACAGATACGCAGTATTTT
TRBJ2-5 | NA | TRBV29-1 | NA | CSVELVGQETQYF | TGCAGCGTTGAACTAGTCGGCCAAGAGACCCAGTACTTC
TRBJ2-5 | NA | TRBV11-3 | NA | CASSQQGGETQYF | TGTGCCAGCAGCCAACAGGGAGGGGAGACCCAGTACTTC
TRBJ1-1 | NA | TRBV18 | few | CASSPITYLTEAFF | TGTGCCAGCTCACCAATCACATACCTTACTGAAGCTTTCTTT
TRBJ1-1 | NA | TRBV6-1 | many | CASNRERGTEAFF | TGTGCCAGCAATAGGGAACGCGGCACTGAAGCTTTCTTT
TRBJ2-3 | TRBD1 | TRBV15 | many | CATSRDHLDRGNSDTQYF | TGTGCCACCAGCAGAGACCACTTGGACAGGGGCAATTCAGATACGCAGTATTTT
TRBJ2-5 | NA | TRBV7-2 | many | CASSSLMGETQYF | TGTGCCAGCAGTTCTTTAATGGGGGAGACCCAGTACTTC
TRBJ1-2 | NA | TRBV28 | NA | CAGGGFNYGYTF | TGTGCCGGGGGGGGATTTAACTATGGCTACACCTTC
TRBJ2-1 | TRBD2 | TRBV10-3 | NA | CARSSGPNNEQFF | TGTGCCAGATCTAGCGGTCCAAACAATGAGCAGTTCTTC
TRBJ1-6 | NA | TRBV5-4 | NA | CAIRGGMDSPLHF | TGTGCCATCCGGGGGGGTATGGATTCACCCCTCCACTTT
TRBJ1-1 | NA | TRBV5-1 | few | CASRRQEKAFF | TGCGCCAGCAGGCGACAGGAGAAAGCTTTCTTT
TRBJ2-1 | NA | TRBV2 | many | CASSEAPRGPYNEQFF | TGTGCCAGCAGTGAAGCCCCCCGGGGTCCCTACAATGAGCAGTTCTTC
TRBJ1-2 | NA | TRBV6-6 | many | CASRHPGGYGYTF | TGTGCCAGCCGCCACCCTGGAGGCTATGGCTACACCTTC
TRBJ2-1 | NA | TRBV29-1 | NA | CSVEGRGRHPQFF | TGCAGCGTTGAAGGGAGGGGCAGACACCCGCAGTTCTTC
TRBJ2-7 | TRBD2 | TRBV5-1 | NA | CASSLSPSGSSYEQYF | TGCGCCAGCAGCTTGTCCCCTAGCGGGAGTTCGTACGAGCAGTACTTC
TRBJ2-5 | NA | TRBV7-8 | NA | CASSSLVGQETQYF | TGTGCCAGCAGCTCGTTAGTGGGCCAAGAGACCCAGTACTTC
TRBJ1-1 | TRBD1 | TRBV5-1 | NA | CASSFRGQINTEAFF | TGTGCCAGCAGCTTCCGGGGACAGATTAACACTGAAGCTTTCTTT
TRBJ1-2 | NA | TRBV20-1 | many | CSAGGYTF | TGCAGTGCGGGTGGCTACACCTTC
TRBJ1-2 | TRBD1 | TRBV11-2 | many | CASSPNPGGFYGYTF | TGTGCCAGCAGTCCGAACCCAGGGGGCTTCTATGGCTACACCTTC
TRBJ2-7 | TRBD2 | TRBV11-1 | NA | CASSQGLAWEQYF | TGTGCCAGCAGCCAGGGACTAGCGTGGGAGCAGTACTTC
TRBJ1-3 | NA | TRBV29-1 | few | CSGSGAPGNTIYF | TGCAGCGGGTCTGGGGCGCCTGGAAACACCATATATTTT
TRBJ2-5 | NA | TRBV28 | NA | CASSPPGTLGTQYF | TGTGCCAGCAGCCCCCCAGGGACCCTCGGGACCCAGTACTTC
TRBJ2-4 | NA | TRBV28 | many | CASSPRAKNIQYF | TGTGCCAGCAGTCCCAGAGCCAAAAACATTCAGTACTTC